One sample yielded the 11 T cell receptor beta chains listed below, sequenced in a study of T cell responses to AZD1222 COVID-19 vaccine (dated by TCRdb to the early 2020s). What the time point label conveys for this sample: baseline before first vaccination. The receptor library was made with the immunoSEQ multiplex PCR assay. TCRdb re-hosts the immuneACCESS table, in-frame sequences only. Its copies lack some clones; in the studies checked, an unresolved V gene accounts for under half of them, and the cause for the rest is not known. For this sample the table gives approximately 160,000 clones, of which about 92% were detected only once. The biggest ten clones account for approximately 0.88% of the sample. Sequencing used peripheral blood, obtained on day 0 of AZD1222 vaccination. These receptors were obtained from an adult in good health.

The J gene is TRBJ2-1, the V gene TRBV29-1, with D perhaps TRBD2 (6 bases). Germline CDR1 reads SQVTM; CDR2 reads ANQGSEA. Trimming left V 7 bases short and J 1 base short, with 14 bases between. The CDR3 contains 14 residues. The CDR3 is CSAPTGGSYNEQFF. Here the CDR3 DNA reads TGCAGCGCACCAACTGGGGGGTCCTACAATGAGCAGTTCTTC.

V gene TRBV6-4 combines with J gene TRBJ2-7; D call uncertain. The CDR3 has 11 residues. Germline CDR1 MRHNA, CDR2 SNTAGT. Trimming left V 0 bases short and J 7 bases short, with 4 bases between. The CDR3 is CASSDSKEQYF. The CDR3 DNA sequence: TGTGCCAGCAGTGACTCAAAGGAGCAGTACTTC.

This chain uses TRBV7-9 with TRBJ1-2; no clear D. CDR3 length: 12 amino acids. V gave up 2 bases and J gave up 3 bases, with 4 bases separating them. Germline CDR1 and CDR2: SEHNR and FQNEAQ (reference sequence). The chain's CDR3 is CASSLTYYGYTF. CDR3 in DNA: TGTGCCAGCAGCTTAACATACTATGGCTACACCTTC.

V usage is TRBV4-3 and J usage is TRBJ2-1, with 12 bases that match TRBD2. With 0 bases clipped from V and 9 bases from J, the junction kept 9 bases outside the gene matches. The CDR3 is made up of 17 amino acids. Germline CDR1 and CDR2: LGHNA and YSLEER. Written as DNA, the CDR3 is TGCGCCAGCAGCCAAGATAGTTGGCTAGCGGGGGGGATTGAGCAGTTCTTC. Its translation is CASSQDSWLAGGIEQFF.

J is TRBJ2-5 and V is TRBV4-1; a possible D gene is TRBD1 (5 bases). Germline CDR1 and CDR2: MGHRA and YSYEKL. The CDR3 consists of 15 residues. V was pared by 2 bases and J by 5 bases, with 15 bases between. The CDR3 loop is CASSQTPRVEETQYF. The DNA for the CDR3 is TGCGCCAGCAGCCAAACGCCCAGGGTCGAGGAGACCCAGTACTTC.

The table lists this clone with a count of one. V is TRBV19 and J is TRBJ2-1; 7 bases match TRBD1. Germline V CDR1 and CDR2: LNHDA, SQIVND (reference sequence). V trimming: 6 bases; J trimming: 10 bases; junction bases outside the gene matches: 9. The CDR3 extends over 13 amino acids. CDR3 protein: CASRNEGAEEQFF. CDR3 coding DNA: TGTGCCAGTAGAAATGAGGGGGCGGAGGAGCAGTTCTTC.

This clone was seen a single time. V and J are TRBV5-1 and TRBJ2-7, with unresolved D. The ends were cut back, 0 bases at V and 3 bases at J, with 13 bases in the middle. Germline-derived CDR1 and CDR2 are SGHRS and YFSETQ. The CDR3 covers 15 residues. This CDR3 is CASSLDAVAFYEQYF. The CDR3 coding sequence is TGCGCCAGCAGCTTGGACGCTGTGGCCTTCTACGAGCAGTACTTC.

This clone showed up just once. V gene TRBV27 combines with J gene TRBJ1-1; D is uncertain. CDR3 length: 14 amino acids. Germline CDR1 and CDR2: MNHEY and SMNVEV (reference sequence). Trimming removed 4 bases at V and 1 base at J, with 10 bases between. The CDR3 DNA follows: TGTGCCAGCAGTTCTGCCCGGGAGAACACTGAAGCTTTCTTT. As protein: CASSSARENTEAFF.

CDR3 protein: CASSYQGGTEAFF. The CDR3 nucleotides are TGTGCCAGCAGTTACCAGGGTGGCACTGAAGCTTTCTTT. The V call is TRBV6-5, the J call TRBJ1-1, with a weak D call TRBD1 (5 bases). Per the germline V gene, CDR1 is MNHEY and CDR2 is SVGAGI. The germline V and J ends were trimmed by 2 bases and 4 bases, with 8 bases remaining between them. The CDR3 has 13 amino acids.

This chain connects TRBV19 to TRBJ2-7; D possibly corresponds to TRBD1 (5 bases). The CDR3 is made up of 15 amino acids. Trimming shortened V by 3 bases and J by 7 bases, and 19 bases separated the two germline ends. Germline CDR1 and CDR2: LNHDA and SQIVND (reference sequence). The DNA of the CDR3 is TGTGCCAGTAGTATGGCCTACCAGGGATTGGGAGAGCAGTACTTC. Residues: CASSMAYQGLGEQYF. The entire variable domain, with the rest obtained from reference TRBV19 and TRBJ2-7, is as follows: DGGITQSPKYLFRKEGQNVTLSCEQNLNHDAMYWYRQDPGQGLRLIYYSQIVNDFQKGDIAEGYSVSREKKESFPLTVTSAQKNPTAFYLCASSMAYQGLGEQYFGPGTRLTVT.

This chain connects TRBV2 to TRBJ1-1, with no clear D. The CDR3 runs 13 residues. The V and J ends lost 7 bases and 0 bases respectively, with 9 bases between them. Germline-derived CDR1 and CDR2 are SNHLY and FYNNEI. The CDR3 DNA sequence: TGTGCCAGCACCGGAAGGGTGAACACTGAAGCTTTCTTT. Its protein is CASTGRVNTEAFF.